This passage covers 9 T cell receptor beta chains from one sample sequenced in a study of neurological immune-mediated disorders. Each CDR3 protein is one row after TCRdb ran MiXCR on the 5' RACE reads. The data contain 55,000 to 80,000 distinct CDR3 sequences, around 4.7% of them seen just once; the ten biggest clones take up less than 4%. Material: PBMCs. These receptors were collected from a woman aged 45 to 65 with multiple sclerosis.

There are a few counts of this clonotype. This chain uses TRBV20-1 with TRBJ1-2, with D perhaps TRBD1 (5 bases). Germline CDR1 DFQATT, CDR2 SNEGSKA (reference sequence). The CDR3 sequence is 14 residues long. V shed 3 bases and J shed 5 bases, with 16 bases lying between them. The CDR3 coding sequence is TGCAGTGCTAGGGATTGGGGCGGGCGATATGGCTACACCTTC. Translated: CSARDWGGRYGYTF.

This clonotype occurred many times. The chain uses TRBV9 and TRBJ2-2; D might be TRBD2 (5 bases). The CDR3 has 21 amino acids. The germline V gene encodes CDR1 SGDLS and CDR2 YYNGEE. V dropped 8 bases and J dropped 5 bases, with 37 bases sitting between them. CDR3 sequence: CASVFGVPSLFGGPETGELFF. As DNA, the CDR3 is TGTGCCAGTGTTTTCGGAGTCCCCTCTCTATTCGGAGGTCCGGAAACCGGGGAGCTGTTTTTT.

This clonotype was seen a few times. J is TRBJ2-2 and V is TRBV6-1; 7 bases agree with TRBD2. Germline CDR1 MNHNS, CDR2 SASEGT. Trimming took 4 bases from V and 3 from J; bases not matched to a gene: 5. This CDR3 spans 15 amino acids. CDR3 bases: TGTGCCAGCAGTGTCGGGACTACCCACACCGGGGAGCTGTTTTTT. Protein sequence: CASSVGTTHTGELFF.

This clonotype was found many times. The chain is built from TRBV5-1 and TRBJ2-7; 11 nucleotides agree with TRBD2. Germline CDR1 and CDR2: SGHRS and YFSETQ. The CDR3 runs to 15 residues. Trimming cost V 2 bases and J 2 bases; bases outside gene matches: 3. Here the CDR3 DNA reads TGCGCCAGCAGCTTAGGACTAGCGGGTACCTACGAGCAGTACTTC. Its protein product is CASSLGLAGTYEQYF.

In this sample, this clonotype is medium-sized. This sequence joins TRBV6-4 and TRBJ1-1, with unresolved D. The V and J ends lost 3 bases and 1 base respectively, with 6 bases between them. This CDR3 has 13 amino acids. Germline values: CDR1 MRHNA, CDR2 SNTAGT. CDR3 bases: TGTGCCAGCAGTGAGAAAGCGAACACTGAAGCTTTCTTT. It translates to CASSEKANTEAFF.

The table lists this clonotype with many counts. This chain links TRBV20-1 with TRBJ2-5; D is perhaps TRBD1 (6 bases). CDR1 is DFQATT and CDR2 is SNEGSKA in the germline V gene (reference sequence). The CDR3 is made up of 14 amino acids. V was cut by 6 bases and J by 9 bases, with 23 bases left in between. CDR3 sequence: CSAPRTASGRPQYF. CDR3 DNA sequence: TGCAGTGCCCCGAGGACAGCCTCGGGAAGGCCCCAGTACTTC.

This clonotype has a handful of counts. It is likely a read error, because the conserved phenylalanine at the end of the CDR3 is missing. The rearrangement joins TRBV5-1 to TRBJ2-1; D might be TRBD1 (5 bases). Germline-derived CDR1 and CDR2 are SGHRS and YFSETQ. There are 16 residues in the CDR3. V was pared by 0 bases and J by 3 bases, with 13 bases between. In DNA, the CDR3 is TGCGCCAGCAGCTTGGAACAGGCCTATATCTACAATGAGCAGTTCAAC. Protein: CASSLEQAYIYNEQFN.

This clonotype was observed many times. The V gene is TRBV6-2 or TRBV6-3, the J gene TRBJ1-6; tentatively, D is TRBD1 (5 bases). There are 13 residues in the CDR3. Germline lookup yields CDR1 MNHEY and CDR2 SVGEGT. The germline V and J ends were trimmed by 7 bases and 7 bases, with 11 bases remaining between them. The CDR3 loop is CASTGTRNSPLHF. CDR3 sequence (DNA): TGTGCCAGCACCGGGACCAGAAATTCACCCCTCCACTTT.

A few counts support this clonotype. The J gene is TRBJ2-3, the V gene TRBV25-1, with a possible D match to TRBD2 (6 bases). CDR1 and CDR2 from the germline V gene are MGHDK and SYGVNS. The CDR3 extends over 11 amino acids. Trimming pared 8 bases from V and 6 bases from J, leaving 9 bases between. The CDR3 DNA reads TGTGCCAGCGGGAGGATGGATACGCAGTATTTT. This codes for CASGRMDTQYF.